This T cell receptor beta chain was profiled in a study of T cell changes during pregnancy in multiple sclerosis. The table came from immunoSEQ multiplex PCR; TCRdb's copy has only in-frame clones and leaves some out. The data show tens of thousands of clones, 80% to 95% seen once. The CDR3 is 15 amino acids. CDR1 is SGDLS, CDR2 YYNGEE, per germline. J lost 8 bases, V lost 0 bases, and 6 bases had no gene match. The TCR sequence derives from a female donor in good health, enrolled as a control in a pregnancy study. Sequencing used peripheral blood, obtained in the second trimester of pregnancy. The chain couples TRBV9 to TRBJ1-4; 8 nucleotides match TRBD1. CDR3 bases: TGTGCCAGCAGCGTAGGACAGGGGACCGGCGAAAAACTGTTTTTT. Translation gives CASSVGQGTGEKLFF.